Listed here are 20 T cell receptor beta chains from one sample, sequenced in a study of cytomegalovirus exposure and HLA in healthy donors. With 60 Vbeta and 13 Jbeta primers, the PCR was carried out. Using immunoSEQ multiplex PCR, the repertoire was profiled, and TCRdb retains in-frame clones only, with some absent. This table has more than 80,000 clones, 60% to 80% appearing once. Sequencing input: PBMCs. Source of these receptors: a female donor in good health and CMV-seronegative.

The chain has TRBV7-9 and TRBJ2-5, with 7 bases that match TRBD1. The CDR3 totals 14 residues. Looked up from germline, CDR1 is SEHNR and CDR2 is FQNEAQ (reference sequence). The trim removed 5 bases at V and 1 base at J, leaving 4 bases unmatched. In DNA, the CDR3 is TGTGCCAGCAGCGGCCGGGACAGCCAAGAGACCCAGTACTTC. It translates to CASSGRDSQETQYF.

The chain is built from TRBV6-1 and TRBJ1-4; D remains unclear. Germline V gene sequence: CDR1 MNHNS, CDR2 SASEGT. The CDR3 is made up of 15 amino acids. The ends were cut back, 1 base at V and 7 bases at J, with 13 bases in the middle. CDR3 region: CASSEGVGVGEKLFF. The CDR3 nucleotides are TGTGCCAGCAGTGAAGGGGTCGGGGTGGGTGAAAAACTGTTTTTT.

This rearrangement joins TRBV7-8 to TRBJ1-3; 8 bases are a match to TRBD1. Germline V gene sequence: CDR1 SGHVS, CDR2 FQNEAQ. V trimming: 5 bases; J trimming: 4 bases; junction bases outside the gene matches: 4. This CDR3 has 14 residues. The CDR3 loop reads CASSPSGGGNTIYF. The CDR3 region has the DNA TGTGCCAGCAGCCCTTCAGGGGGCGGAAACACCATATATTTT.

This clone occurred a few times. This clone may be a read error of a much larger clone one base away. V gene TRBV5-1 combines with J gene TRBJ2-5, with 10 bases fitting TRBD1. The CDR3 is 14 amino acids. The V and J ends lost 7 bases and 5 bases, in that order; junction bases with no gene match: 8. The germline CDR1 and CDR2 sequences are SGHRS and YFSETQ. The CDR3 region is CASGWGQGRETQYF. The DNA for the CDR3 is TGCGCCAGCGGTTGGGGACAGGGGCGGGAGACCCAGTACTTC.

Notes on this clone: The sample contains more than one DNA sequence encoding this CDR3. The genes are TRBV4-3 and TRBJ2-2; 11 bases line up with TRBD2. This CDR3 region has 19 residues. V shed 1 base, J shed 6 bases, and the junction held 13 bases outside the gene matches. Germline V CDR1 and CDR2: LGHNA, YSLEER. DNA for the CDR3: TGCGCCAGCAGCCAAGGAGTAAGACTAGCGGGGATTAGTTCCGGGGAGCTGTTTTTT. Protein product: CASSQGVRLAGISSGELFF.

To note about this clone: At one end the junction does not follow the germline gene, possibly because of a read error. Other DNA sequences of this sample code for an identical CDR3. This chain uses TRBV30 with TRBJ2-1; unclear D gene. CDR1 is GTSNPN, CDR2 SVGIG, per germline (reference sequence). This CDR3 has 13 residues. The CDR3 DNA follows: TGCGCCTGGAGTGCCCCTATCCTCCATGAGCAGTTCTTC. As protein: CAWSAPILHEQFF.

The chain has TRBV5-1 and TRBJ2-2, with D perhaps TRBD1 (7 bases). This CDR3 region has 16 residues. Germline assignment: CDR1 SGHRS and CDR2 YFSETQ. Trimming took 0 bases from V and 3 from J, leaving 12 bases between them. CDR3 in DNA: TGCGCCAGCAGCTTGGAGGCAGGGGGGTACACCGGGGAGCTGTTTTTT. Translation gives CASSLEAGGYTGELFF.

This clone appeared a single time. This CDR3 reads CASSEGGTSAYEQYF. The CDR3, as DNA: TGTGCCAGCAGTGAAGGAGGGACTAGCGCCTACGAGCAGTACTTC. This chain connects TRBV6-1 to TRBJ2-7, with 10 bases identical to TRBD2. This CDR3 spans 15 amino acids. Unmatched junction bases numbered 2, after V lost 1 base and J lost 2 bases. Germline values: CDR1 MNHNS, CDR2 SASEGT.

This clone was observed a handful of times. The V gene is TRBV11-3, the J gene TRBJ2-1; 8 bases are shared with TRBD2. With 4 bases clipped from V and 10 bases from J, the junction kept 9 bases outside the gene matches. The CDR3 runs 14 residues. Germline loops: CDR1 SGHNT, CDR2 YENEEA. The CDR3 region is CASSSLAENVEQFF. CDR3 coding DNA: TGTGCCAGCAGCTCACTAGCGGAAAATGTGGAGCAGTTCTTC.

The V call is TRBV7-9, the J call TRBJ2-7, with unresolved D. CDR1 SEHNR and CDR2 FQNEAQ come from the germline V gene (reference sequence). This CDR3 region has 13 residues. Trimming stripped 1 base from V and 3 bases from J, with 7 bases between. CDR3 amino acids: CASSLGEYYEQYF. The CDR3 DNA follows: TGTGCCAGCAGCTTAGGCGAATACTACGAGCAGTACTTC.

V and J are TRBV9 and TRBJ2-1; 10 nucleotides align to TRBD2. In germline, CDR1 is SGDLS, CDR2 YYNGEE. This CDR3 has 15 residues. J gave up 6 bases and V 0 bases, and 3 bases lay outside the gene matches. CDR3 amino acids: CASSVASSGSNEQFF. CDR3 DNA: TGTGCCAGCAGCGTAGCTTCTAGCGGGAGCAATGAGCAGTTCTTC.

This clone was seen once. V gene TRBV18 combines with J gene TRBJ1-2; 8 nucleotides match TRBD1. CDR1 KGHSH and CDR2 LQKENI come from the germline V gene. The CDR3 runs to 15 residues. V was clipped by 3 bases and J by 1 base; unmatched bases: 4. Here the CDR3 DNA reads TGTGCCAGCTCACCGAGGACAGGGTTTAACTATGGCTACACCTTC. Translation: CASSPRTGFNYGYTF.

The DNA for the CDR3 is TGCGCCAGCAGTCCCCAGGGATTTGGCACAGATACGCAGTATTTT. Encoded protein: CASSPQGFGTDTQYF. The chain is built from TRBV5-1 and TRBJ2-3; tentative D call: TRBD1 (5 bases). The CDR3 has 15 amino acids. Between the trimmed V and J ends, which lost 5 bases and 1 base, there was a span of 14 bases. Germline V gene sequence: CDR1 SGHRS, CDR2 YFSETQ.

This clone was counted once. V and J are TRBV11-3 and TRBJ2-2, with D perhaps matching TRBD1 (6 bases). Germline CDR1 reads SGHNT; CDR2 reads YENEEA. This CDR3 spans 15 amino acids. V was cut by 1 base and J by 7 bases, with 13 bases left in between. The CDR3: CASSLVGGAGGELFF. DNA of the CDR3: TGTGCCAGCAGCTTAGTTGGGGGCGCGGGCGGGGAGCTGTTTTTT.

V is TRBV28 and J is TRBJ2-7; no reliable D call. From germline, CDR1 is MDHEN and CDR2 SYDVKM. V was clipped by 4 bases and J by 3 bases, with 4 bases between them. CDR3 length equals 11 residues. The CDR3 nucleotides read TGTGCCAGCAGTTCAGACTACGAGCAGTACTTC. Translated, it gives CASSSDYEQYF. Drawing the rest from reference TRBV28 and TRBJ2-7, the complete variable domain is DVKVTQSSRYLVKRTGEKVFLECVQDMDHENMFWYRQDPGLGLRLIYFSYDVKMKEKGDIPEGYSVSREKKERFSLILESASTNQTSMYLCASSSDYEQYFGPGTRLTVT.

This clone has more than one count but fewer than ten. V gene TRBV30 combines with J gene TRBJ2-5; 13 bases align to TRBD2. This CDR3 comprises 17 residues. CDR1 and CDR2 (germline): GTSNPN, SVGIG (reference sequence). V lost 1 base to trimming and J lost 5 bases; unmatched junction nucleotides: 10. As DNA, the CDR3 is TGTGCCTGGAGTGAGACACTAGCGGGAGGGCGTGTGGAGACCCAGTACTTC. Amino acids: CAWSETLAGGRVETQYF.

The chain carries TRBV6-1 and TRBJ2-1, with TRBD1 identical over 10 bases. The CDR3 consists of 13 residues. Unmatched junction bases numbered 4, after V lost 8 bases and J lost 6 bases. Germline CDR1 reads MNHNS; CDR2 reads SASEGT. CDR3 sequence reads: CASGDRGRNEQFF. The DNA for the CDR3 is TGTGCCAGCGGGGACAGGGGTCGCAATGAGCAGTTCTTC.

The chain combines TRBV10-3 with TRBJ2-1; TRBD2 is a possible D gene (5 bases). CDR3 length equals 16 residues. V was cut by 2 bases and J by 7 bases, with 18 bases left in between. Germline V gene sequence: CDR1 ENHRY, CDR2 SYGVKD. The CDR3, as DNA: TGTGCCATCAGTGAGACCGGGCCAGGTACGGGGAATGAGCAGTTCTTC. Its protein is CAISETGPGTGNEQFF.

This clone has a handful of counts. The gene calls are TRBV30 and TRBJ1-5; tentatively, D is TRBD1 (6 bases). V was cut by 4 bases and J by 7 bases, with 14 bases left in between. The CDR3 runs 13 residues. CDR1 is GTSNPN, CDR2 SVGIG, per germline (reference sequence). The chain's CDR3 is CAWTTGSGQPQHF. DNA of the CDR3: TGTGCCTGGACTACAGGGTCGGGACAGCCCCAGCATTTT.

The rearrangement joins TRBV5-1 to TRBJ1-3; 8 nucleotides line up with TRBD1. The CDR3 length is 17 residues. V was clipped by 0 bases and J by 0 bases; unmatched bases: 5. Germline lookup yields CDR1 SGHRS and CDR2 YFSETQ. The CDR3 loop reads CASSLGGQVNSGNTIYF. The CDR3 region has the DNA TGCGCCAGCAGCTTGGGGGGACAGGTCAACTCTGGAAACACCATATATTTT.